Presented here are 15 T cell receptor beta chains from one specimen sequenced in a study of blood T cells in healthy people across ages. A sample-barcoded 5' primer and a J-beta primer mix were used in a second PCR of about 6 to 12 cycles. TCRdb reanalysed the 5' RACE reads using MiXCR and keeps one entry per CDR3 protein. The sample comprises some 1,500,000 distinct CDR3 sequences, about 45% of which are singletons, and more than 4% rests with the top ten. The sample consisted of blood. These receptors were obtained from a woman aged 18-35 years in good health.

Only one count was recorded for this clonotype. An end of the junction does not agree with germline; a read error may underlie this. The chain joins TRBV4-3 to TRBJ2-4; 8 bases agree with TRBD2. The DNA end is a closer match to TRBJ2-7, so the J assignment may be wrong. Germline V gene sequence: CDR1 LGHNA, CDR2 YSLEER. CDR3 length: 15 residues. In nucleotides, the CDR3 is TGCGCCGGCAGCCAACGACTAGCGAGCTCCTACGAGCAGTACTTC. Its translation: CAGSQRLASSYEQYF.

The chain joins TRBV27 to TRBJ2-3; no reliable D call. The CDR3 has 14 amino acids. With 4 bases removed from V and 4 bases from J, the gap between germline ends came to 12 bases. Germline V gives CDR1 MNHEY, CDR2 SMNVEV (reference sequence). CDR3 protein: CASSSSRVADTQYF. The CDR3 DNA follows: TGTGCCAGCAGTTCTTCTCGAGTCGCAGATACGCAGTATTTT.

The chain couples TRBV9 to TRBJ2-4; TRBD1 agrees at 10 bases. The J call may be incorrect, as the DNA end agrees better with TRBJ2-7. The CDR3 totals 14 residues. Per germline, CDR1 SGDLS and CDR2 YYNGEE. The CDR3 DNA reads TGTGCCAGCAGCGTCCGGACAGGGGGGTACGAGCAGTACTTC. It encodes CASSVRTGGYEQYF.

This clonotype was picked up many times. The junction shows a germline mismatch at one end, possibly a read error. This chain connects TRBV27 to TRBJ2-7; 7 nucleotides match TRBD2. The CDR3 loop spans 12 amino acids. Germline loops: CDR1 MNHEY, CDR2 SMNVEV (reference sequence). The CDR3 DNA sequence: TGTGCCAGCAGCTTATCGGGGGGAGAGCAGTACTTC. Protein sequence: CASSLSGGEQYF.

This clonotype was seen a few times. The chain recombines TRBV12-3 or TRBV12-4 with TRBJ2-5; 7 bases agree with TRBD2. V shed 3 bases and J 6 bases; nucleotides not matched to a gene: 4. The CDR3 spans 13 residues. The DNA for the CDR3 is TGTGCCAGCAGTTTGCCTAGCGGCCAGACCCAGTACTTC. Translating it yields CASSLPSGQTQYF.

The chain employs TRBV7-9 and TRBJ1-2; D gene ambiguous. Germline V gene lookup returns CDR1 SEHNR and CDR2 FQNEAQ (reference sequence). Between the trimmed V and J ends, which lost 5 bases and 4 bases, there was a span of 14 bases. The CDR3 contains 14 residues. Here the CDR3 reads CASSLDPWLYGYTF. Written as DNA, the CDR3 is TGTGCCAGCAGCCTCGATCCCTGGCTCTATGGCTACACCTTC.

The chain links TRBV3-1 to TRBJ2-1; TRBD2 agrees at 10 bases. The CDR3 length is 17 residues. Germline CDR1 and CDR2: LGHDT and YNNKEL (reference sequence). V lost 3 bases and J lost 9; bases outside the gene matches: 14. The CDR3 loop is CASSHSLGLAVGGEQFF. CDR3 in DNA: TGTGCCAGCAGCCACAGCTTAGGACTAGCGGTGGGAGGTGAGCAGTTCTTC.

About this clonotype: A read error may account for a junction end that differs from germline. V and J are TRBV27 and TRBJ2-1; TRBD2 agrees at 11 bases. The CDR3 length is 15 residues. Germline CDR1 MNHEY, CDR2 SMNVEV (reference sequence). The CDR3 region is CASRIAGGHYSEQFF. The CDR3 nucleotides are TGTGCCAGCAGGATAGCGGGAGGGCATTACAGTGAGCAGTTCTTC.

In this sample, this clonotype turned up many times. The CDR3 DNA reads TGTGCCAGCAGACCGGGATCCTACAATGAGCAGTTCTTC. Its protein product is CASRPGSYNEQFF. The rearrangement uses TRBV6-5 and TRBJ2-1, with D tentatively TRBD2 (5 bases). Germline CDR1 and CDR2: MNHEY and SVGAGI. This CDR3 has 13 amino acids. Trimming took 6 bases from V and 1 from J, leaving 7 bases between them.

The J gene is TRBJ1-1, the V gene TRBV29-1; D remains ambiguous. V lost 4 bases to trimming and J lost 3 bases, with 9 bases between them. The CDR3 runs 12 residues. Looked up from germline, CDR1 is SQVTM and CDR2 is ANQGSEA. CDR3 DNA sequence: TGCAGCGTTGTTCAGACCTACACTGAAGCTTTCTTT. It codes for CSVVQTYTEAFF.

V gene TRBV9 combines with J gene TRBJ2-3; TRBD2 might be the D (5 bases). Germline V gene data show CDR1 as SGDLS and CDR2 as YYNGEE. The CDR3 is 16 amino acids. V lost 3 bases and J 0 bases, leaving 14 bases between the germline ends. The CDR3 DNA follows: TGTGCCAGCAGCGCAAGGGAGCAAGCTAGCACAGATACGCAGTATTTT. This gives the protein CASSAREQASTDTQYF.

V is TRBV5-1 and J is TRBJ2-1; 7 bases line up with TRBD1. The J segment lost 7 bases and the V segment lost 0 bases, leaving 7 bases of the junction unmatched. CDR1 is SGHRS, CDR2 YFSETQ, per germline. This CDR3 comprises 15 residues. The CDR3 region has the DNA TGCGCCAGCAGCTTGGTAGGAGACAGGGTTAATGAGCAGTTCTTC. As protein: CASSLVGDRVNEQFF.

This rearrangement joins TRBV7-8 to TRBJ2-4, with TRBD2 as a possible D gene (6 bases). This CDR3 contains 15 residues. V dropped 1 base and J dropped 13 bases, with 20 bases sitting between them. The germline gives CDR1 SGHVS, CDR2 FQNEAQ. The CDR3 here is CASSLVQGLRDEQYF. The CDR3 DNA is TGTGCCAGCAGCTTAGTTCAGGGACTGAGGGATGAGCAGTACTTC.

The CDR3 coding sequence is TGTGCTAGTGGTTGGCGACAGGGACGGAACACCGGGGAGCTGTTTTTT. Amino acids: CASGWRQGRNTGELFF. The chain recombines TRBV12-5 with TRBJ2-2, with 7 bases fitting TRBD1. The CDR3 has 16 amino acids. Germline CDR1 and CDR2: LGHNT and FRNRAP. The junction had 6 bases not matched to a gene; V was cut back by 4 bases and J by 1 base.

V usage is TRBV20-1 and J usage is TRBJ2-1; 12 bases align to TRBD2. TRBJ2-7 matches the DNA end more closely, so the J call is doubtful. Germline V CDR1 and CDR2: DFQATT, SNEGSKA (reference sequence). This CDR3 spans 15 amino acids. CDR3 nucleotide sequence: TGCAGTGCTCAAAGGACTAGCGGGGACTACAATGAGCAGTACTTC. It is translated as CSAQRTSGDYNEQYF.